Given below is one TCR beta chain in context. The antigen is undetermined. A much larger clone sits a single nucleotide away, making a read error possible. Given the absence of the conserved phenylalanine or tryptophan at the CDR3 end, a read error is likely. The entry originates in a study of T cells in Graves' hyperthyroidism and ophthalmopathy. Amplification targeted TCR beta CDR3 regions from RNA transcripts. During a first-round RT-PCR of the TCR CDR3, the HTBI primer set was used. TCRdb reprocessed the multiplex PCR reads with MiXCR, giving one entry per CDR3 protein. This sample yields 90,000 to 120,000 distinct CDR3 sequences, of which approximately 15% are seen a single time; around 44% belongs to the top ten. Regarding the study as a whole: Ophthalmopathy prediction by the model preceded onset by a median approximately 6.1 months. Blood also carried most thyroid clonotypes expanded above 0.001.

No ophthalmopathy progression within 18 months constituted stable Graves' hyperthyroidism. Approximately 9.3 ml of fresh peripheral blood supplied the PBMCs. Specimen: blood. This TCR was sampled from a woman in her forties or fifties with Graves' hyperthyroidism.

CDR3 coding DNA: TGCAGTGCTAGCCAGGAGCAGGGCGGCAATCAGCCCCAGCATTCT. It codes for CSASQEQGGNQPQHS. The rearrangement joins TRBV20-1 to TRBJ1-5, with a tentative D call TRBD1 (5 bases). Germline V gives CDR1 DFQATT, CDR2 SNEGSKA (reference sequence). The length of the CDR3 is 15 residues. V lost 3 bases, J lost 2 bases, and 14 bases lay in between.